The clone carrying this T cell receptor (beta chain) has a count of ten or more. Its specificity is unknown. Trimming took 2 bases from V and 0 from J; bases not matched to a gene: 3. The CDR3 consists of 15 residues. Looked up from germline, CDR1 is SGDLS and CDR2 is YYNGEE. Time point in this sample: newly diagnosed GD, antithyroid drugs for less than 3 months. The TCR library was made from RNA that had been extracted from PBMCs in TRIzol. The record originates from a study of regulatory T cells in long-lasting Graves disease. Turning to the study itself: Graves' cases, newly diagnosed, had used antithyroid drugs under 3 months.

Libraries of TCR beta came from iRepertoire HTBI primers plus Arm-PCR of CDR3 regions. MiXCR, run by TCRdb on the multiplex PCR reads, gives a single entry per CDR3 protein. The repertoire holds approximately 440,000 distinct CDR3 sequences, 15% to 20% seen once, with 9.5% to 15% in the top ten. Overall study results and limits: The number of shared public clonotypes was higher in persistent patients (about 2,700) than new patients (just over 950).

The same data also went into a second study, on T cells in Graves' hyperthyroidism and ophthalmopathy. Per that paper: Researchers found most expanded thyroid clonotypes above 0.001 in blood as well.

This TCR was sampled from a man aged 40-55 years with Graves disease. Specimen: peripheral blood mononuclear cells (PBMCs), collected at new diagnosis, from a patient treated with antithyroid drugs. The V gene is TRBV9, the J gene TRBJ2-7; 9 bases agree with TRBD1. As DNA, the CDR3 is TGTGCCAGCAGCGTCGGACAGGGGAACTCCTACGAGCAGTACTTC. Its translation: CASSVGQGNSYEQYF.